These 17 T cell receptor beta chains were sequenced from one sample in a study of blood T cell repertoires in COVID-19. Measured with immunoSEQ multiplex PCR; TCRdb has only the in-frame clones, and not every one. The table includes 40,000 or so clones, 75% to 80% detected once. Specimen: peripheral blood. These receptor sequences come from a woman between 65 and 79 years old with acute or convalescent COVID-19.

This clone was found a few times. The chain recombines TRBV7-2 with TRBJ1-2; D unclear. Trimming pared 3 bases from V and 2 bases from J, leaving 13 bases between. CDR3 length: 15 amino acids. Germline V CDR1 and CDR2: SGHTA, FQGNSA. The DNA for the CDR3 is TGTGCCAGCAGCTTGAATATGGCGGGCAACTATGGCTACACCTTC. As protein: CASSLNMAGNYGYTF.

The gene calls are TRBV5-1 and TRBJ1-2, with 7 bases aligning to TRBD1. The CDR3 has 14 residues. CDR1 is SGHRS and CDR2 is YFSETQ in the germline V gene. Trimming took 3 bases from V and 2 from J; bases not matched to a gene: 4. The CDR3 DNA reads TGCGCCAGCAGCTGGCAGGGGGACAACTATGGCTACACCTTC. Its protein product is CASSWQGDNYGYTF. Using reference TRBV5-1 and TRBJ1-2 for the parts outside the CDR3, the full variable domain is KAGVTQTPRYLIKTRGQQVTLSCSPISGHRSVSWYQQTPGQGLQFLFEYFSETQRNKGNFPGRFSGRQFSNSRSEMNVSTLELGDSALYLCASSWQGDNYGYTFGSGTRLTVV.

This clone was found a few times. CDR3 loop: CASSPRGGNYGYTF. CDR3 in DNA: TGTGCCAGCAGCCCTCGGGGGGGGAACTATGGCTACACCTTC. The chain is built from TRBV9 and TRBJ1-2, with D maybe TRBD1 (5 bases). Germline assignment: CDR1 SGDLS and CDR2 YYNGEE. Trimming removed 4 bases from V and 2 bases from J, with 12 bases in between. The CDR3 has 14 residues.

Here the CDR3 reads CASSWTSGNQETQYF. The CDR3 DNA reads as TGTGCCAGCAGCTGGACTAGCGGAAACCAAGAGACCCAGTACTTC. The V call is TRBV7-2, the J call TRBJ2-5, with 10 positions matching TRBD2. CDR1 and CDR2 (germline): SGHTA, FQGNSA. Losses at the gene ends were 4 bases for V and 0 bases for J; bases not matched to a gene: 2. CDR3 length: 15 amino acids.

The J gene is TRBJ2-1, the V gene TRBV4-2; perhaps TRBD2 as D (6 bases). The CDR3 runs to 17 residues. The germline gives CDR1 LGHNA, CDR2 YNFKEQ. Trimming left V 3 bases short and J 0 bases short, with 15 bases between. The CDR3 region has the DNA TGTGCCAGCAGCCAGCTCGGTCTGGGGGGCTCCTACAATGAGCAGTTCTTC. Amino acids: CASSQLGLGGSYNEQFF.

This clone has only a few counts. The CDR3 here is CASSHRGGNQPQHF. The CDR3, as DNA: TGTGCCAGCAGCCACAGGGGAGGCAATCAGCCCCAGCATTTT. The chain combines TRBV3-1 (or the pseudogene TRBV3-2) with TRBJ1-5; the D gene is possibly TRBD1 (6 bases). Germline V CDR1 and CDR2: LGHDT, YNNKEL (reference sequence). Trimming removed 3 bases from V and 2 bases from J, with 8 bases in between. The CDR3 length is 14 residues.

This chain joins TRBV5-1 and TRBJ1-3; D is unclear. The CDR3 runs 14 residues. Germline lookup yields CDR1 SGHRS and CDR2 YFSETQ. V lost 0 bases to trimming and J lost 0 bases, with 4 bases between them. The CDR3 loop reads CASSLESSGNTIYF. In nucleotides, the CDR3 is TGCGCCAGCAGCTTGGAGAGCTCTGGAAACACCATATATTTT.

The chain couples TRBV6-5 to TRBJ1-5, with D uncertain. Per germline, CDR1 MNHEY and CDR2 SVGAGI. CDR3 length: 16 residues. V lost 2 bases and J lost 0, with 11 bases in between. The CDR3 nucleotides are TGTGCCAGCAGTTACAGGTCCGGAGATAGCAATCAGCCCCAGCATTTT. Its translation is CASSYRSGDSNQPQHF.

The V and J genes are TRBV5-6 and TRBJ2-7; perhaps TRBD2 as D (5 bases). Between the trimmed V and J ends, which lost 7 bases and 3 bases, there was a span of 11 bases. Per the germline V gene, CDR1 is SGHDT and CDR2 is YYEEEE. This CDR3 has 12 amino acids. The CDR3: CASGGPDYEQYF. The CDR3, as DNA: TGTGCCAGCGGCGGGCCAGACTACGAGCAGTACTTC.

This clone was detected once. The V call is TRBV29-1, the J call TRBJ2-3; a possible D gene is TRBD2 (6 bases). The V gene lost 3 bases and the J gene lost 3 bases, with 13 bases spanning the gap. There are 14 residues in the CDR3. Germline-derived CDR1 and CDR2 are SQVTM and ANQGSEA. The CDR3 DNA follows: TGCAGCGTTGAGCGGGACTGGGTGACAGATACGCAGTATTTT. It codes for CSVERDWVTDTQYF.

The chain joins TRBV18 to TRBJ1-2, with 9 bases that match TRBD1. Germline V lookup: CDR1 KGHSH, CDR2 LQKENI. CDR3 length: 14 amino acids. The trim removed 3 bases at V and 6 bases at J, leaving 5 bases unmatched. The CDR3 spells CASSPPGTGNGYTF. DNA for the CDR3: TGTGCCAGCTCACCTCCCGGGACAGGGAATGGCTACACCTTC.

The chain combines TRBV5-8 with TRBJ1-5; weak D call: TRBD1 (5 bases). Germline lookup yields CDR1 SGHTS and CDR2 YDEGEE. The CDR3 covers 15 residues. Trimming stripped 4 bases from V and 4 bases from J, with 15 bases between. CDR3 coding DNA: TGTGCCAGCAGCACATCCGGGACTTCAAATCAGCCCCAGCATTTT. This gives the protein CASSTSGTSNQPQHF.

CDR3 in amino acids: CASSQRMGQGATEQYF. The DNA of the CDR3 is TGTGCCAGCTCACAGAGAATGGGACAGGGGGCGACCGAGCAGTACTTC. The chain recombines TRBV18 with TRBJ2-7; 12 nucleotides line up with TRBD1. The CDR3 contains 16 residues. Trimming cost V 4 bases and J 6 bases; bases outside gene matches: 10. Germline V gene sequence: CDR1 KGHSH, CDR2 LQKENI. Full variable domain (remainder filled in from reference TRBV18 and TRBJ2-7): NAGVMQNPRHLVRRRGQEARLRCSPMKGHSHVYWYRQLPEEGLKFMVYLQKENIIDESGMPKERFSAEFPKEGPSILRIQQVVRGDSAAYFCASSQRMGQGATEQYFGPGTRLTVT.

V usage is TRBV9 and J usage is TRBJ1-2, with D perhaps TRBD1 (6 bases). The germline CDR1 and CDR2 sequences are SGDLS and YYNGEE. The CDR3 covers 14 residues. V was pared by 4 bases and J by 0 bases, with 10 bases between. CDR3 sequence: CASSWGHANYGYTF. CDR3 bases: TGTGCCAGCAGCTGGGGGCACGCTAACTATGGCTACACCTTC.

This chain joins TRBV7-7 and TRBJ2-1; 7 nucleotides agree with TRBD2. The CDR3 covers 13 residues. CDR1 SSHAT and CDR2 FNYEAQ come from the germline V gene (reference sequence). The CDR3: CASSRLASAEQFF. As DNA, the CDR3 is TGTGCTAGCTCCCGACTAGCTTCGGCTGAGCAGTTCTTC.

The chain joins TRBV7-2 to TRBJ1-1; 10 nucleotides line up with TRBD1. The length of the CDR3 is 15 residues. Germline-derived CDR1 and CDR2 are SGHTA and FQGNSA. V shed 5 bases and J 3 bases; nucleotides not matched to a gene: 6. Here the CDR3 DNA reads TGTGCCAGCAGCCCGACAGGGGGCGCGGACACTGAAGCTTTCTTT. Translated, it gives CASSPTGGADTEAFF.

The chain has TRBV7-6 and TRBJ2-5; 7 bases fit TRBD2. The germline CDR1 and CDR2 sequences are SGHVS and FNYEAQ. The CDR3 contains 14 residues. Trimming at V came to 6 bases and at J to 1 base, leaving 5 bases not matched to a gene. The CDR3 nucleotides are TGTGCCAGCAGGGACGGGACTATCCAAGAGACCCAGTACTTC. Protein sequence: CASRDGTIQETQYF.